Each of the 17 T cell receptor beta chains below was sequenced from the same sample in a study of T cells after yellow fever vaccination (dated by TCRdb to between 2018 and 2020). Library preparation used 5' RACE. The sequencer listed for this sample is Illumina NovaSeq 6000. Using fastp at Q25 and MiXCR, TCRdb reprocessed the public reads and kept productive beta chains. Entries are consolidated by CDR3 protein sequence, retaining the most common genes and DNA. The sample table records 200,000 to 300,000 distinct CDR3 sequences; over 3% of these occur just once. Around a fifth of the sample rests with the top ten. The sample's treatment or condition, from its label and the paper: live attenuated yellow fever vaccine strain. Sequenced here: PBMCs, sampled 15 days after the yellow fever booster vaccination. These receptors all stem from a man in his late teens or twenties who received the YFV17D yellow fever vaccine.

This clonotype has a count of ten or more. This rearrangement joins TRBV5-6 to TRBJ2-1; D unresolved. Germline V gene data show CDR1 as SGHDT and CDR2 as YYEEEE. V shed 4 bases and J shed 10 bases, with 18 bases lying between them. This CDR3 contains 14 residues. Here the CDR3 reads CASSPLDASLEQFF. In nucleotides, the CDR3 is TGTGCCAGCAGCCCCCTGGACGCCAGTTTGGAGCAGTTCTTC.

This clonotype was picked up many times. The chain has TRBV7-8 and TRBJ2-7; D not resolved. The V gene lost 6 bases and the J gene lost 1 base, with 13 bases spanning the gap. The V gene's germline CDR1 is SGHVS and CDR2 FQNEAQ. This CDR3 spans 14 amino acids. CDR3 sequence reads: CASSILQSSYEQYF. The CDR3 region has the DNA TGTGCCAGCAGTATTTTACAGAGTTCCTACGAGCAGTACTTC. The whole variable domain, remainder taken from reference TRBV7-8 and TRBJ2-7, is GAGVSQSPRYKVAKRGQDVALRCDPISGHVSLFWYQQALGQGPEFLTYFQNEAQLDKSGLPSDRFFAERPEGSVSTLKIQRTQQEDSAVYLCASSILQSSYEQYFGPGTRLTVT.

Of note for this clonotype: This is likely an artifact of a read error, given a far larger clone one base away. The genes are TRBV7-9 and TRBJ2-2; D unresolved. The germline V gene has CDR1 SEHNR and CDR2 FQNEAQ (reference sequence). The CDR3 totals 15 residues. The CDR3 sequence: CASGLAGGNTGELFF. The CDR3 coding sequence is TGTGCCAGCGGCTTAGCAGGCGGGAACACCGGGGAGCTGTTTTTT.

This clonotype has a count of ten or more. The chain is built from TRBV7-8 and TRBJ2-2, with 9 positions matching TRBD2. Germline V CDR1 and CDR2: SGHVS, FQNEAQ. The CDR3 length is 13 residues. J lost 5 bases, V lost 6 bases, and 1 base had no gene match. CDR3 sequence: CASRGLATGELFF. CDR3 nucleotide sequence: TGTGCCAGCAGGGGACTAGCTACCGGGGAGCTGTTTTTT.

This clonotype was counted ten times or more. The chain links TRBV7-3 to TRBJ1-2; 8 positions agree with TRBD1. CDR3 length: 12 amino acids. J gave up 6 bases and V 6 bases, and 3 bases lay outside the gene matches. Germline V CDR1 and CDR2: SGHTA, FQGTGA. This CDR3 is CASRDREDGYTF. CDR3 bases: TGTGCCAGCAGGGACAGGGAGGATGGCTACACCTTC.

This clonotype came up many times. This sequence joins TRBV20-1 and TRBJ2-6; tentatively, D is TRBD1 (6 bases). Looked up from germline, CDR1 is DFQATT and CDR2 is SNEGSKA (reference sequence). The CDR3 loop spans 14 amino acids. V lost 6 bases and J lost 4, with 13 bases in between. The CDR3 DNA reads as TGCAGTGCCATCCGGACAGAGGGGGCCAACGTCCTGACTTTC. The encoded protein is CSAIRTEGANVLTF.

This clonotype was detected many times. The chain couples TRBV7-8 to TRBJ1-4; no firm D call. The V end lost 5 bases, the J end lost 0 bases, and 13 bases lay between the germline ends. There are 16 residues in the CDR3. CDR1 is SGHVS and CDR2 is FQNEAQ in the germline V gene. CDR3 DNA sequence: TGTGCCAGCAGCCTAAGGACGGATCCAACTAATGAAAAACTGTTTTTT. Its translation is CASSLRTDPTNEKLFF.

At least ten counts were recorded for this clonotype. The chain carries TRBV7-2 and TRBJ2-1; D gene unclear. From germline, CDR1 is SGHTA and CDR2 FQGNSA. V lost 6 bases, J lost 0 bases, and 12 bases lay in between. The CDR3 loop spans 15 amino acids. CDR3 protein: CASRPSLHSYNEQFF. Written as DNA, the CDR3 is TGTGCCAGCAGGCCCAGTCTACACTCCTACAATGAGCAGTTCTTC. Variable domain in full (rest from reference TRBV7-2 and TRBJ2-1): GAGVSQSPSNKVTEKGKDVELRCDPISGHTALYWYRQSLGQGLEFLIYFQGNSAPDKSGLPSDRFSAERTGGSVSTLTIQRTQQEDSAVYLCASRPSLHSYNEQFFGPGTRLTVL.

There are many counts of this clonotype. The chain employs TRBV6-5 and TRBJ2-2, with D possibly TRBD2 on 6 matching bases. Trimming left V 5 bases short and J 6 bases short, with 7 bases between. The CDR3 runs to 12 residues. The V gene's germline CDR1 is MNHEY and CDR2 SVGAGI. The CDR3 protein is CASSREAGELFF. The DNA for the CDR3 is TGTGCCAGCAGTAGGGAGGCCGGGGAGCTGTTTTTT.

This clonotype is medium-sized. The chain couples TRBV7-9 to TRBJ2-3, with TRBD2 as a possible D gene (5 bases). The CDR3 totals 16 residues. CDR1 is SEHNR and CDR2 is FQNEAQ in the germline V gene (reference sequence). V shed 1 base and J shed 1 base, with 12 bases lying between them. The CDR3 region is CASSLVMEAGTDTQYF. The CDR3 DNA is TGTGCCAGCAGCTTAGTTATGGAGGCTGGCACAGATACGCAGTATTTT.

The table lists this clonotype with many counts. The chain carries TRBV18 and TRBJ2-7, with 12 bases matching TRBD1. This CDR3 spans 15 amino acids. With V trimmed by 6 bases and J by 0 bases, 3 bases remained unmatched. Germline assignment: CDR1 KGHSH and CDR2 LQKENI. CDR3 sequence: CASSGTGGFSYEQYV. CDR3 nucleotides: TGTGCCAGCTCGGGGACAGGGGGCTTCTCCTACGAGCAGTACGTC.

This clonotype occurred many times. V and J are TRBV7-6 and TRBJ2-1; 9 bases align to TRBD1. CDR3 length equals 18 residues. Germline V CDR1 and CDR2: SGHVS, FNYEAQ. The junction had 8 bases not matched to a gene; V was cut back by 1 base and J by 1 base. CDR3: CASSLVTGQGRSYNEQFF. DNA of the CDR3: TGTGCCAGCAGCTTAGTGACCGGACAGGGGCGATCCTACAATGAGCAGTTCTTC.

Ten or more counts support this clonotype. V is TRBV5-1 and J is TRBJ2-1; TRBD2 is a possible D gene (6 bases). CDR1 is SGHRS and CDR2 is YFSETQ in the germline V gene. The CDR3 is 13 residues long. Trimming pared 0 bases from V and 10 bases from J, leaving 11 bases between. CDR3 sequence: CASSLAESGEQFF. The CDR3 DNA follows: TGCGCCAGCAGCTTGGCCGAGAGCGGGGAGCAGTTCTTC.

This clonotype was counted many times. The chain combines TRBV20-1 with TRBJ2-3; the D gene is possibly TRBD1 (6 bases). The germline CDR1 and CDR2 sequences are DFQATT and SNEGSKA (reference sequence). This CDR3 has 12 amino acids. Trimming left V 1 base short and J 5 bases short, with 7 bases between. CDR3 nucleotides: TGCAGTGCTAGAGCAGGGGTAGATACGCAGTATTTT. Its translation: CSARAGVDTQYF.

This clonotype was seen repeatedly, ten times or more. The chain carries TRBV5-1 and TRBJ2-3; 9 nucleotides align to TRBD2. Germline CDR1 is SGHRS and CDR2 is YFSETQ. Trimming removed 6 bases from V and 0 bases from J; junction bases left unmatched: 14. This CDR3 contains 18 residues. The CDR3 reads CASKSGVAGAPSTDTQYF. CDR3 in DNA: TGCGCCAGCAAAAGCGGAGTAGCGGGGGCCCCTAGCACAGATACGCAGTATTTT.

The table lists this clonotype with a few counts. The rearrangement links TRBV5-6 to TRBJ1-3; tentative D call: TRBD1 (6 bases). V gave up 0 bases and J gave up 1 base, with 17 bases separating them. Germline-derived CDR1 and CDR2 are SGHDT and YYEEEE. The CDR3 is made up of 18 amino acids. In DNA, the CDR3 is TGTGCCAGCAGCTTGGGGACAGTCGGGGCGCGATCTGGAAACACCATATATTTT. Translated, it gives CASSLGTVGARSGNTIYF.

The chain employs TRBV6-5 and TRBJ2-1, with 12 bases identical to TRBD1. Germline-derived CDR1 and CDR2 are MNHEY and SVGAGI. With 3 bases clipped from V and 7 bases from J, the junction kept 7 bases outside the gene matches. The CDR3 runs to 16 residues. This CDR3 reads CASSYTGTGGFNEQFF. DNA of the CDR3: TGTGCCAGCAGTTATACCGGGACAGGGGGCTTTAATGAGCAGTTCTTC.